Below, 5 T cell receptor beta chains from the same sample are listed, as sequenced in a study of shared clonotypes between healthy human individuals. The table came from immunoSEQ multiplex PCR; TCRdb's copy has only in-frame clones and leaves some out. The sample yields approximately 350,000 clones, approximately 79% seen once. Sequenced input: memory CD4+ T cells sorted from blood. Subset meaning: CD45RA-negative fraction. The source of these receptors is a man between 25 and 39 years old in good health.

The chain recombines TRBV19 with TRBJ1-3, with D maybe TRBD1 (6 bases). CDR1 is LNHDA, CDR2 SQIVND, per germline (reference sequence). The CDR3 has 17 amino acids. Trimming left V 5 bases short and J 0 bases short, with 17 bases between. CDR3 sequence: CASSRWTAVISGNTIYF. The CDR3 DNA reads TGTGCCAGTAGTCGATGGACAGCAGTTATCTCTGGAAACACCATATATTTT.

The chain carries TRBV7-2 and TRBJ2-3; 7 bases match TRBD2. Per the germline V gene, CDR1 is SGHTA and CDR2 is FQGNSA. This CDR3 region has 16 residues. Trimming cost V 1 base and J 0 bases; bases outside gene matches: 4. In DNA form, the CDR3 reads TGTGCCAGCAGCTTAGGAAGGCGGGGGAGCACAGATACGCAGTATTTT. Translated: CASSLGRRGSTDTQYF.

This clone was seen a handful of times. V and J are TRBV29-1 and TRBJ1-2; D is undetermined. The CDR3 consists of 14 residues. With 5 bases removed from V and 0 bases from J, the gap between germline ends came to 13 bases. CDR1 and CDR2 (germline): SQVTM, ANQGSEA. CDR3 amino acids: CSVIMIRSNYGYTF. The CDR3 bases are TGCAGCGTTATAATGATTCGCTCTAACTATGGCTACACCTTC.

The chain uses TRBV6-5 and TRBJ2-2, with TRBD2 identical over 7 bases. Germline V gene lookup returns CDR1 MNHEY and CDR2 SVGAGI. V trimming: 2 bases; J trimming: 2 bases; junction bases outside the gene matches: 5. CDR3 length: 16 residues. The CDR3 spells CASSYGREANTGELFF. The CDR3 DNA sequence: TGTGCCAGCAGTTACGGGAGGGAGGCTAACACCGGGGAGCTGTTTTTT.

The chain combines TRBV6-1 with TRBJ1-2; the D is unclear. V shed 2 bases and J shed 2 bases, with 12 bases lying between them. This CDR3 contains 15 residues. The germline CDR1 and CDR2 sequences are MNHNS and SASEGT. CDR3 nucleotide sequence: TGTGCCAGCAGTGAAATGGGAGGTTTAAACTATGGCTACACCTTC. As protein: CASSEMGGLNYGYTF.